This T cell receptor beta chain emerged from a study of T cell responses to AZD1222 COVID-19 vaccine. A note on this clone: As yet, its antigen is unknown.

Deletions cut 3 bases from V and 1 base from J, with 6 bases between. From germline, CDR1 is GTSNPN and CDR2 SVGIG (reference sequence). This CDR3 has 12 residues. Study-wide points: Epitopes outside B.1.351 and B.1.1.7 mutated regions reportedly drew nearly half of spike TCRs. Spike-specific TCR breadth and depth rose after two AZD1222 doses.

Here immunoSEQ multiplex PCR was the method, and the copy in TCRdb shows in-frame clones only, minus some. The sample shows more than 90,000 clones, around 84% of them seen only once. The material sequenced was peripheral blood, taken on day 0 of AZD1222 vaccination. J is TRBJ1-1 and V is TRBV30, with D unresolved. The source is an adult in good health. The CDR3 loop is CAWRAGNTEAFF. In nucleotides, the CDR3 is TGTGCCTGGAGAGCAGGGAACACTGAAGCTTTCTTT.